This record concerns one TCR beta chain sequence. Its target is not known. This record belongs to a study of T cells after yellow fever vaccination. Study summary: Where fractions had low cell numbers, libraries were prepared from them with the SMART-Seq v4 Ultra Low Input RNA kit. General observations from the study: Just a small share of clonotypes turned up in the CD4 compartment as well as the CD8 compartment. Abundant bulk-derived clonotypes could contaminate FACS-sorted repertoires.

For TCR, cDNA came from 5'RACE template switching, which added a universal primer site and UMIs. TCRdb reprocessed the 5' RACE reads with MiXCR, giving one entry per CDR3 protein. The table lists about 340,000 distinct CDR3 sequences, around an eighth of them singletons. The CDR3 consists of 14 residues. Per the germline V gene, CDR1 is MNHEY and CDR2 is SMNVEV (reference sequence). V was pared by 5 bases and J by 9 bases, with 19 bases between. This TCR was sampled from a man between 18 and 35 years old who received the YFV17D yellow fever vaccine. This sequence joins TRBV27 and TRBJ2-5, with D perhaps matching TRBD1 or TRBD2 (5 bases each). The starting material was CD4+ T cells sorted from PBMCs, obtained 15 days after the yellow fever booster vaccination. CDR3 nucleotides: TGTGCCAGCAGTCTCAAGCCGGGACCCCTTTCCCAGTACTTC. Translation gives CASSLKPGPLSQYF.